This TCR beta chain emerged from a study of response to subunit inactivated influenza vaccine. TCRdb re-called the RT-PCR reads with MiXCR, one entry per CDR3 protein. Found here are fewer than 800,000 distinct CDR3 sequences, 15% to 18% of them singletons; the top ten hold 11%. The germline V and J ends were trimmed by 0 bases and 3 bases, with 14 bases remaining between them. Per germline, CDR1 LGHDT and CDR2 YNNKEL (reference sequence). This CDR3 has 16 residues. The table lists this clonotype with a few counts. The chain couples TRBV3-1 to TRBJ1-2, with D perhaps TRBD1 (6 bases). The sample was PBMCs from blood, taken 11 to 12 days after vaccination. This TCR was recovered from a man aged 45-65 years who received an inactivated influenza vaccine. The CDR3 is CASSQDRRGNDYGYTF. The CDR3 nucleotides read TGTGCCAGCAGCCAAGATCGTAGGGGGAACGACTATGGCTACACCTTC.